The 11 T cell receptor beta chains below were found in one sample sequenced in a study of T-cell memory formation after mild COVID-19. From the 5' RACE reads, TCRdb called clonotypes with MiXCR, one entry per CDR3 protein. The sample has a few hundred thousand distinct CDR3 sequences, around 28% seen once. Specimen: PBMCs or a T cell subset sorted from them (not recorded which). Receptors originate from an adult woman who had mild COVID-19 (a few samples of this study predate the infection). Cell type and time point are not known.

There are a few counts of this clonotype. The V and J genes are TRBV29-1 and TRBJ1-2, with D unresolved. The CDR3 totals 10 residues. Between the trimmed V and J ends, which lost 3 bases and 4 bases, there was a span of 3 bases. The germline V gene has CDR1 SQVTM and CDR2 ANQGSEA. The chain's CDR3 is CSVDSYGYTF. In DNA form, the CDR3 reads TGCAGCGTTGATAGCTATGGCTACACCTTC.

This clonotype was seen more than once but under ten times. V is TRBV3-1 and J is TRBJ2-7; D remains ambiguous. The V end lost 4 bases, the J end lost 3 bases, and 13 bases lay between the germline ends. The V gene's germline CDR1 is LGHDT and CDR2 YNNKEL (reference sequence). The CDR3 contains 14 residues. This CDR3 is CASSPTREYYEQYF. The CDR3 DNA reads as TGTGCCAGCAGCCCAACCCGAGAATACTACGAGCAGTACTTC.

This clonotype was detected only a few times. J is TRBJ2-7 and V is TRBV5-6; 8 nucleotides agree with TRBD1. Germline values: CDR1 SGHDT, CDR2 YYEEEE. CDR3 length: 15 residues. The trim removed 2 bases at V and 5 bases at J, leaving 9 bases unmatched. The CDR3: CASSFLDRAFDEQYF. In DNA, the CDR3 is TGTGCCAGCAGCTTCCTGGACAGGGCTTTCGACGAGCAGTACTTC.

The chain joins TRBV24-1 to TRBJ2-1; D uncertain. Trimming pared 5 bases from V and 1 base from J, leaving 8 bases between. CDR3 length equals 14 residues. CDR1 is KGHDR, CDR2 SFDVKD, per germline. This CDR3 is CATSAAFSYNEQFF. CDR3 in DNA: TGTGCCACCAGTGCTGCGTTTTCCTACAATGAGCAGTTCTTC.

This clonotype was counted between two and nine times. The chain links TRBV7-8 to TRBJ2-1, with TRBD1 matching over 9 bases. Unmatched junction bases numbered 7, after V lost 5 bases and J lost 5 bases. Germline V gives CDR1 SGHVS, CDR2 FQNEAQ. This CDR3 spans 15 amino acids. CDR3 nucleotides: TGTGCCAGCAGCCCCACCGGGACAGGGAACAATGAGCAGTTCTTC. Translation gives CASSPTGTGNNEQFF.

This clonotype was counted a few times. The chain employs TRBV19 and TRBJ1-2; D is unresolved. The CDR3 runs 12 residues. CDR1 and CDR2 from the germline V gene are LNHDA and SQIVND (reference sequence). V was trimmed by 3 bases and J by 7 bases, leaving 9 bases between them. The CDR3 region is CASSMQPGGYTF. In DNA, the CDR3 is TGTGCCAGTAGTATGCAACCTGGTGGCTACACCTTC.

The rearrangement uses TRBV6-5 and TRBJ2-1; 7 bases map to TRBD2. CDR1 MNHEY and CDR2 SVGAGI come from the germline V gene. CDR3 length: 16 amino acids. With V trimmed by 7 bases and J by 10 bases, 19 bases remained unmatched. The CDR3 DNA reads TGTGCCAGCACCGGCTCCGGGACTACCCTGCGGTCGGAGCAGTTCTTC. Its protein is CASTGSGTTLRSEQFF.

This rearrangement joins TRBV9 to TRBJ2-7, with D unclear. The CDR3 has 15 amino acids. Germline-derived CDR1 and CDR2 are SGDLS and YYNGEE. Trimming cost V 4 bases and J 6 bases, with 20 bases left between them. In DNA form, the CDR3 reads TGTGCCAGCAGCTCACGAGCGAGCAACCATTTCGAGCAGTACTTC. It encodes CASSSRASNHFEQYF.

Here the CDR3 reads CASSAGRTTDTQYF. The DNA for the CDR3 is TGTGCCAGCAGCGCGGGCAGGACAACAGATACGCAGTATTTT. The chain recombines TRBV7-9 with TRBJ2-3; D tentatively reads TRBD1 or TRBD2 (5 bases each). The V end lost 5 bases, the J end lost 3 bases, and 12 bases lay between the germline ends. The germline V gene encodes CDR1 SEHNR and CDR2 FQNEAQ (reference sequence). CDR3 length equals 14 residues.

This clonotype was picked up a small number of times. V and J are TRBV7-9 and TRBJ2-7; D gene unclear. In germline, CDR1 is SEHNR, CDR2 FQNEAQ (reference sequence). CDR3 length: 13 amino acids. Trimming took 7 bases from V and 6 from J, leaving 16 bases between them. In DNA form, the CDR3 reads TGTGCCAGCACCTTTAGCCCGGCGGTCGAGCAGTACTTC. Its translation: CASTFSPAVEQYF.

The chain uses TRBV11-2 and TRBJ2-1, with D uncertain. This CDR3 comprises 16 residues. V lost 0 bases and J lost 4, with 13 bases in between. Germline lookup yields CDR1 SGHAT and CDR2 FQNNGV. CDR3 loop: CASSLESVARYNEQFF. The CDR3 region has the DNA TGTGCCAGCAGCTTAGAGTCGGTTGCCCGTTACAATGAGCAGTTCTTC. The entire variable domain, with the rest obtained from reference TRBV11-2 and TRBJ2-1, is as follows: EAGVAQSPRYKIIEKRQSVAFWCNPISGHATLYWYQQILGQGPKLLIQFQNNGVVDDSQLPKDRFSAERLKGVDSTLKIQPAKLEDSAVYLCASSLESVARYNEQFFGPGTRLTVL.